The sequence of this T cell receptor beta chain was determined in a study of blood T cell repertoires in COVID-19. Germline assignment: CDR1 SGHRS and CDR2 YFSETQ. With 5 bases clipped from V and 1 base from J, the junction kept 9 bases outside the gene matches. The length of the CDR3 is 16 residues. The protocol was immunoSEQ multiplex PCR, while the TCRdb copy is restricted to in-frame clones and leaves out a portion. The sample lists roughly 250,000 clones; about 85% were seen once. The sample comprised peripheral blood. J is TRBJ2-5 and V is TRBV5-1, with TRBD2 identical over 9 bases. The sequence was collected from a man aged 55 to 70 who had recovered from COVID-19. The DNA of the CDR3 is TGCGCCAGCAGTACCTTAGCGGGGGTGATCCAAGAGACCCAGTACTTC. This sequence encodes CASSTLAGVIQETQYF.